This entry lists 11 T cell receptor beta chains sequenced from one sample in a study of technical replicates of blood from a few donors. Profiled with immunoSEQ multiplex PCR; TCRdb holds only in-frame clones, not every one. The table includes approximately 73,000 clones, over 80% detected once. The sample taken for sequencing was T cells isolated from PBMCs. Every receptor here comes from a human donor in good health.

This clone has just one count. This chain joins TRBV7-9 and TRBJ2-7; TRBD1 might be the D (6 bases). The ends were cut back, 5 bases at V and 0 bases at J, with 17 bases in the middle. Looked up from germline, CDR1 is SEHNR and CDR2 is FQNEAQ (reference sequence). The CDR3 loop spans 16 amino acids. CDR3 amino acids: CASSPRDQGLSYEQYF. In nucleotides, the CDR3 is TGTGCCAGCAGCCCACGCGATCAGGGGCTCTCCTACGAGCAGTACTTC. Using reference TRBV7-9 and TRBJ2-7 for the parts outside the CDR3, the full variable domain is DTGVSQNPRHKITKRGQNVTFRCDPISEHNRLYWYRQTLGQGPEFLTYFQNEAQLEKSRLLSDRFSAERPKGSFSTLEIQRTEQGDSAMYLCASSPRDQGLSYEQYFGPGTRLTVT.

The rearrangement joins TRBV7-2 to TRBJ2-7; 7 bases are shared with TRBD1. Germline V gene sequence: CDR1 SGHTA, CDR2 FQGNSA. The CDR3 extends over 16 amino acids. Trimming at V came to 6 bases and at J to 4 bases, leaving 15 bases not matched to a gene. CDR3 sequence reads: CASRPGPGQNRYEQYF. For the CDR3, the DNA is TGTGCCAGCAGACCCGGGCCGGGACAGAATAGATACGAGCAGTACTTC.

V is TRBV14 and J is TRBJ1-1; TRBD1 aligns across 9 bases. The length of the CDR3 is 15 residues. The ends lost 6 bases at V and 1 base at J; junction bases unmatched: 6. Germline CDR1 and CDR2: SGHDN and FVKESK. The CDR3 loop reads CASRPLQGANTEAFF. CDR3 sequence (DNA): TGTGCCAGCAGACCATTACAGGGGGCGAACACTGAAGCTTTCTTT.

The chain has TRBV7-9 and TRBJ2-1, with TRBD2 identical over 7 bases. Germline loops: CDR1 SEHNR, CDR2 FQNEAQ (reference sequence). The CDR3 sequence is 13 residues long. The V gene end was trimmed by 8 bases and the J gene end by 3 bases; junction bases not matched to a gene: 4. The CDR3 loop is CASGASGYNEQFF. In DNA, the CDR3 is TGTGCCAGCGGGGCTAGCGGCTACAATGAGCAGTTCTTC.

V usage is TRBV5-4 and J usage is TRBJ2-7, with unresolved D. Trimming took off 1 base at V and 1 base at J, with 9 bases between the two ends. The germline CDR1 and CDR2 sequences are SGHNT and YYREEE (reference sequence). This CDR3 has 14 amino acids. CDR3 in DNA: TGTGCCAGCAGCTTGTCAATTGTTTCCTACGAGCAGTACTTC. This codes for CASSLSIVSYEQYF. The full variable domain, completed using reference TRBV5-4 and TRBJ2-7, is ETGVTQSPTHLIKTRGQQVTLRCSSQSGHNTVSWYQQALGQGPQFIFQYYREEENGRGNFPPRFSGLQFPNYSSELNVNALELDDSALYLCASSLSIVSYEQYFGPGTRLTVT.

This rearrangement joins TRBV10-3 to TRBJ2-7, with 9 nucleotides matching TRBD2. The CDR3 extends over 15 amino acids. CDR1 is ENHRY and CDR2 is SYGVKD in the germline V gene. The junction had 7 bases not matched to a gene; V was cut back by 4 bases and J by 3 bases. The CDR3 reads CAISGGETSGYEQYF. Here the CDR3 DNA reads TGTGCCATCAGTGGCGGGGAGACTAGCGGCTACGAGCAGTACTTC.

This rearrangement joins TRBV14 to TRBJ2-2; 9 bases fit TRBD1. After removal of 4 bases from V and 6 bases from J, the junction contained 3 bases not matched to a gene. Germline CDR1 reads SGHDN; CDR2 reads FVKESK. The CDR3 is 14 residues long. This CDR3 reads CASSLTGGSGELFF. The CDR3 nucleotides are TGTGCCAGCAGCCTGACAGGGGGGTCCGGGGAGCTGTTTTTT.

The chain couples TRBV4-3 to TRBJ2-7; 8 nucleotides line up with TRBD2. Germline values: CDR1 LGHNA, CDR2 YSLEER. J gave up 7 bases and V 1 base, and 18 bases lay outside the gene matches. The CDR3 spans 18 residues. This CDR3 reads CASSQVTWAGGPGGEQYF. The CDR3 DNA sequence: TGCGCCAGCAGCCAAGTAACGTGGGCGGGAGGACCGGGTGGGGAGCAGTACTTC.

V usage is TRBV6-5 and J usage is TRBJ1-3; no definite D call. This CDR3 region has 15 residues. V lost 8 bases, J lost 4 bases, and 18 bases lay in between. Germline lookup yields CDR1 MNHEY and CDR2 SVGAGI. The CDR3 DNA reads as TGTGCCAGCCAACGGGAACAGCTCAGGGGAAACACCATATATTTT. This gives the protein CASQREQLRGNTIYF.

This clone was detected once. The chain employs TRBV9 and TRBJ1-3, with D tentatively TRBD1 (6 bases). The germline CDR1 and CDR2 sequences are SGDLS and YYNGEE. The length of the CDR3 is 15 residues. V dropped 4 bases and J dropped 5 bases, with 16 bases sitting between them. CDR3 in DNA: TGTGCCAGCAGCCCCATACCACAGGGCAGAAACACCATATATTTT. Its protein product is CASSPIPQGRNTIYF. Combining the CDR3 with reference TRBV9 and TRBJ1-3 gives the whole variable domain DSGVTQTPKHLITATGQRVTLRCSPRSGDLSVYWYQQSLDQGLQFLIQYYNGEERAKGNILERFSAQQFPDLHSELNLSSLELGDSALYFCASSPIPQGRNTIYFGEGSWLTVV.

The chain couples TRBV28 to TRBJ2-2; a weak D match, TRBD2 (5 bases). The germline CDR1 and CDR2 sequences are MDHEN and SYDVKM. Trimming stripped 5 bases from V and 4 bases from J, with 17 bases between. The CDR3 spans 16 residues. CDR3 nucleotides: TGTGCCAGCAGTATGCCAACCGGGATCCTCACCGGGGAGCTGTTTTTT. Its translation is CASSMPTGILTGELFF.